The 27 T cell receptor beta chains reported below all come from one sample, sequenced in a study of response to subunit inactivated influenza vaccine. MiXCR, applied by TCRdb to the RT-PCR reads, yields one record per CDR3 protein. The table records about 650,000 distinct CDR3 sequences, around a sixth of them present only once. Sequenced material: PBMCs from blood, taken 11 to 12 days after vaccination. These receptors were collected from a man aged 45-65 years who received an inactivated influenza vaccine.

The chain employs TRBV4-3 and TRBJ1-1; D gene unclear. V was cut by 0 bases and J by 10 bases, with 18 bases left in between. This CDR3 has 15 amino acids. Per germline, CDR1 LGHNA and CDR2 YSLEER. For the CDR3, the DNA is TGCGCCAGCAGCCAAGATCATGTCACTCCAAAAGGAGCTTTCTTT. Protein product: CASSQDHVTPKGAFF.

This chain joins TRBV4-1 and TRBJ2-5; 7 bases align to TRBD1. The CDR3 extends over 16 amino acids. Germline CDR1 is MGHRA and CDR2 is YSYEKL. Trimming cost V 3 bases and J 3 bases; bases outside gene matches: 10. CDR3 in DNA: TGCGCCAGCAGCCATAACCCGGGACAGCCCAAAGAGACCCAGTACTTC. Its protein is CASSHNPGQPKETQYF.

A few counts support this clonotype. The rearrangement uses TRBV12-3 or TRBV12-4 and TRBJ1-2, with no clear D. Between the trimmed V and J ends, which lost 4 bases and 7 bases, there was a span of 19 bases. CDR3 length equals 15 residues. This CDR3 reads CASSSPPQWAAGYTF. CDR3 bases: TGTGCCAGCAGTTCCCCCCCTCAATGGGCCGCTGGCTACACCTTC.

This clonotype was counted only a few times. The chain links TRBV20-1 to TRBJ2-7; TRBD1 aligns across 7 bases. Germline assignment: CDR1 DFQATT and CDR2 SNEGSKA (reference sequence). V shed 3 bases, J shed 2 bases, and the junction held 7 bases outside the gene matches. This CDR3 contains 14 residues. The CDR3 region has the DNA TGCAGTGCTAGGCGACAGGGCAACACCTACGAGCAGTACTTC. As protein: CSARRQGNTYEQYF.

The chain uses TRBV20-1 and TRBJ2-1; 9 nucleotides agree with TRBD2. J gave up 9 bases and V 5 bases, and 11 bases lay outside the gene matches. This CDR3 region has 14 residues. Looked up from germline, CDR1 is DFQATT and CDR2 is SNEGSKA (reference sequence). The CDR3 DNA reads TGCAGTGCTCTGATAGCGGGAGCTCGGGGTGAGCAGTTCTTC. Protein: CSALIAGARGEQFF.

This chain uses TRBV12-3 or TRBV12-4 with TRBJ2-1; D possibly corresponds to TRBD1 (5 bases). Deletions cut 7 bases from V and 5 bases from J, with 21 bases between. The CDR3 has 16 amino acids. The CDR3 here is CASTQGPLASDNEQFF. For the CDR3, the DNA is TGTGCCAGCACGCAGGGCCCCTTGGCGTCGGACAATGAGCAGTTCTTC.

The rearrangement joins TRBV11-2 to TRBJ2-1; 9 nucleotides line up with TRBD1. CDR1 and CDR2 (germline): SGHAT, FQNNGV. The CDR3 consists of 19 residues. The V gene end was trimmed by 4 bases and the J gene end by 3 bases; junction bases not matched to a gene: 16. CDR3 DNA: TGTGCCAGCAGCTCCGACCCCGGGACAGGGTGGGTCGTCTACAATGAGCAGTTCTTC. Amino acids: CASSSDPGTGWVVYNEQFF.

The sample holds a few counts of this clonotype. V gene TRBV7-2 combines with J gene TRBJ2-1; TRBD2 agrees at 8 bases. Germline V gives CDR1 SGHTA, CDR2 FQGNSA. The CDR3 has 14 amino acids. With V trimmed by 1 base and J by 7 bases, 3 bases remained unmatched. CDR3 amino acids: CASSLGREVNEQFF. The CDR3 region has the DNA TGTGCCAGCAGCTTAGGGCGGGAGGTTAATGAGCAGTTCTTC.

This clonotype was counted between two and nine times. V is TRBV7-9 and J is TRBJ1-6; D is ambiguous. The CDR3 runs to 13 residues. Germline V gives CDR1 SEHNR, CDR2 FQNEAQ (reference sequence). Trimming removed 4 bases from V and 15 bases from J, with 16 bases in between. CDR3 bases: TGTGCCAGCAGCTCCCCGCCCCCATTGCTCCTCCACTTT. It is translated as CASSSPPPLLLHF.

The CDR3 sequence: CASSQDDRAYNSPLHF. The CDR3 bases are TGCGCCAGCAGCCAAGATGACAGGGCCTATAATTCACCCCTCCACTTT. V gene TRBV4-3 combines with J gene TRBJ1-6; 7 bases agree with TRBD1. V lost 0 bases, J lost 2 bases, and 1 base stayed unmatched. The CDR3 loop spans 16 amino acids. CDR1 and CDR2 (germline): LGHNA, YSLEER.

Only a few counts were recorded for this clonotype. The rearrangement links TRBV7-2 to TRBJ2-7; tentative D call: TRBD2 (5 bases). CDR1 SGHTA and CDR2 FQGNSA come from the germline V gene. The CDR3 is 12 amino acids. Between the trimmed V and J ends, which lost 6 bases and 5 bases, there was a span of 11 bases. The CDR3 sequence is CASRHPGNEQYF. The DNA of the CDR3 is TGTGCCAGCAGACACCCCGGGAACGAGCAGTACTTC. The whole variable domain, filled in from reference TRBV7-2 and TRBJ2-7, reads GAGVSQSPSNKVTEKGKDVELRCDPISGHTALYWYRQSLGQGLEFLIYFQGNSAPDKSGLPSDRFSAERTGGSVSTLTIQRTQQEDSAVYLCASRHPGNEQYFGPGTRLTVT.

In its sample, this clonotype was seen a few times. CDR3 sequence reads: CATSDSGVLSEAFF. The CDR3 region has the DNA TGTGCCACCAGTGATTCGGGGGTCCTATCCGAAGCTTTCTTT. The V gene is TRBV24-1, the J gene TRBJ1-1, with a tentative D call TRBD1 (5 bases). The CDR3 runs to 14 residues. Between the trimmed V and J ends, which lost 2 bases and 8 bases, there was a span of 14 bases. The V gene's germline CDR1 is KGHDR and CDR2 SFDVKD.

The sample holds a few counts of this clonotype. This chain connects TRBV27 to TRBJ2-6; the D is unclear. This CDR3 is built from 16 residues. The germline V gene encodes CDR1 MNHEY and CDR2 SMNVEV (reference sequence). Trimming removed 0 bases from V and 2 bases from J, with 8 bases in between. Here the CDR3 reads CASSLSVAAGANVLTF. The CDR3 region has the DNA TGTGCCAGCAGTTTATCTGTGGCAGCTGGGGCCAACGTCCTGACTTTC.

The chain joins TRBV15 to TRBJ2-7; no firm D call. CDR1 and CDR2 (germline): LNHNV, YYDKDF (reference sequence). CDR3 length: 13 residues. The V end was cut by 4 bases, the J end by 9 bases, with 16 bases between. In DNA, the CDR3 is TGTGCCACCAGCATACGAACCTTTATGGTGCAGTACTTC. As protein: CATSIRTFMVQYF.

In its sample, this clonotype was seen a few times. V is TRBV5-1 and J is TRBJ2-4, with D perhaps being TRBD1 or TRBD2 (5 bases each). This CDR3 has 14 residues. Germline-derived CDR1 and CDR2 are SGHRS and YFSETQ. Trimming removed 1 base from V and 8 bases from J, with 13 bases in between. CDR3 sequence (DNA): TGCGCCAGCAGCTTGAGGGGAGATGAGGACATTCAGTACTTC. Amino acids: CASSLRGDEDIQYF.

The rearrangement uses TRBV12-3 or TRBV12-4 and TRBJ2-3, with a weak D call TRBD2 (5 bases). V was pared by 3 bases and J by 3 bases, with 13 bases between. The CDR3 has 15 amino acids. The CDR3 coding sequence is TGTGCCAGCAGTTTTGAGGGTAGCGAAACAGATACGCAGTATTTT. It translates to CASSFEGSETDTQYF.

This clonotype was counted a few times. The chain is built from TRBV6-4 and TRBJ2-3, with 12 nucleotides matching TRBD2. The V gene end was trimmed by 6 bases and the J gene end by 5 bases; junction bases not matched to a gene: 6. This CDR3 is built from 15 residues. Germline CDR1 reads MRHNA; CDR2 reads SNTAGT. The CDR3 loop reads CASSEGLAGGDTQYF. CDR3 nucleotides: TGTGCCAGCAGCGAGGGACTAGCGGGTGGAGATACGCAGTATTTT.

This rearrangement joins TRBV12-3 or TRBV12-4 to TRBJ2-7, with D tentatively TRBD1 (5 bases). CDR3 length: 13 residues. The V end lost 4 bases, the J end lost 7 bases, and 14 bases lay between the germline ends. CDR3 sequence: CASSYRPGFEQYF. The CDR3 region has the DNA TGTGCCAGCAGTTATCGACCAGGGTTTGAGCAGTACTTC.

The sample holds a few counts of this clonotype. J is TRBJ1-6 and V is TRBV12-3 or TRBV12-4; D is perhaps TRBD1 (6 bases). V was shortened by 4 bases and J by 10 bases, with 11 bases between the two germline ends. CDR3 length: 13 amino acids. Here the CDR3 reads CASSWTVASPLHF. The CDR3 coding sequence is TGTGCCAGCAGTTGGACAGTGGCATCACCCCTCCACTTT.

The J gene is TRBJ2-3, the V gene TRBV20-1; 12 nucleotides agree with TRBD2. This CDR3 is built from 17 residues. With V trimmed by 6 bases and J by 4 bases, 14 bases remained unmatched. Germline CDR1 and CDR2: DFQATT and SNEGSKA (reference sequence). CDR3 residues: CSAKRTSGTRGADTQYF. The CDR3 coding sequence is TGCAGTGCAAAGAGGACTAGCGGGACCCGAGGGGCAGATACGCAGTATTTT.

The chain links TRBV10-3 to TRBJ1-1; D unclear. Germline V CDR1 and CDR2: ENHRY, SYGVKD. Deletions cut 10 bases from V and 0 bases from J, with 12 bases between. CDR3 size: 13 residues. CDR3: CATHPTMNTEAFF. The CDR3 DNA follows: TGTGCCACCCATCCGACGATGAACACTGAAGCTTTCTTT.

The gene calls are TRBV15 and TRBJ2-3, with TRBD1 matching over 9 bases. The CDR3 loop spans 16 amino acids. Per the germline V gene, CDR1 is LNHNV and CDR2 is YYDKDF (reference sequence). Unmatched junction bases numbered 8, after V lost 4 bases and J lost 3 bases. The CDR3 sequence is CATSKSPGTGTDTQYF. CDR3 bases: TGTGCCACCAGCAAAAGTCCCGGGACAGGGACAGATACGCAGTATTTT.

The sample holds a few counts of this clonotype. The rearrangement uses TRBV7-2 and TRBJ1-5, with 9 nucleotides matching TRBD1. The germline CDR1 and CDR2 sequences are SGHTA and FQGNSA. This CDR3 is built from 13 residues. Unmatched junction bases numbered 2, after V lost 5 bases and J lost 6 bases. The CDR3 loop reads CASSRDRVQPQHF. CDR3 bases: TGTGCCAGCAGCCGGGACAGGGTTCAGCCCCAGCATTTT.

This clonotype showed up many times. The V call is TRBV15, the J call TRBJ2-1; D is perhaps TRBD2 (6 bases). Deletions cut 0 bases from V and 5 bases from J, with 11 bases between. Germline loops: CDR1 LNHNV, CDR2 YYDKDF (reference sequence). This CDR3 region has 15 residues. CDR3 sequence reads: CATSRDPGANNEQFF. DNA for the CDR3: TGTGCCACCAGCAGAGATCCGGGAGCGAACAATGAGCAGTTCTTC. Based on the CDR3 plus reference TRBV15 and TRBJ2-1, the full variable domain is DAMVIQNPRYQVTQFGKPVTLSCSQTLNHNVMYWYQQKSSQAPKLLFHYYDKDFNNEADTPDNFQSRRPNTSFCFLDIRSPGLGDTAMYLCATSRDPGANNEQFFGPGTRLTVL.

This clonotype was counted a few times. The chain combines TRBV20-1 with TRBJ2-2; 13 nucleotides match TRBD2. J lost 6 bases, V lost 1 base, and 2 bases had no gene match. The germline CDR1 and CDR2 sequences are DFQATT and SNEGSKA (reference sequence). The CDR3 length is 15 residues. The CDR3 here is CSARAGTSGAGELFF. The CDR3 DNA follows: TGCAGTGCTAGAGCCGGGACTAGCGGGGCCGGGGAGCTGTTTTTT.

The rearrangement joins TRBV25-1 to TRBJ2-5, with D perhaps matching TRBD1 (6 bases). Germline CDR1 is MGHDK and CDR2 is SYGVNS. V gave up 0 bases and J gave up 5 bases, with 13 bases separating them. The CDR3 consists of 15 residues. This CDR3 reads CASSEYLGADETQYF. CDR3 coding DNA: TGTGCCAGCAGTGAATACCTGGGGGCCGACGAGACCCAGTACTTC.

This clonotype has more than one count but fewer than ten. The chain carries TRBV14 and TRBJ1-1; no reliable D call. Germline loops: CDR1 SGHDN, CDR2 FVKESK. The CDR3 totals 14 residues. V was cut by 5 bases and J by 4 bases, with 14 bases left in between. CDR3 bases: TGTGCCAGCAGCAAACATCAGCGGGGCACTGAAGCTTTCTTT. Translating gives CASSKHQRGTEAFF.